This T cell receptor (beta chain) was profiled in a study of T cell responses to AZD1222 COVID-19 vaccine. Libraries were prepared by immunoSEQ multiplex PCR; TCRdb keeps only in-frame clonotypes and omits some of them. The sample lists about 150,000 clones, 85% to 90% occurring once. The sequence derives from an adult who received the AZD1222 COVID-19 vaccine. This sample comprised peripheral blood, obtained 28 days after the second AZD1222 dose.

The CDR3 DNA follows: TGTGCCACCAGCAGGGATATACTCGGACTTGGTGAGCAGTTCTTC. Its translation: CATSRDILGLGEQFF. The V gene is TRBV15, the J gene TRBJ2-1; possible D gene TRBD2, 5 bases. This CDR3 has 15 amino acids. The V gene's germline CDR1 is LNHNV and CDR2 YYDKDF (reference sequence). Trimming took 3 bases from V and 9 from J, leaving 18 bases between them.